These T cell receptor beta chains were read from a single sample in a study of T cells in Graves' hyperthyroidism and ophthalmopathy. TCRdb recomputed calls from the multiplex PCR reads with MiXCR, one row per CDR3 protein. The sample lists 700,000 or so distinct CDR3 sequences; roughly 15% were seen once. The sample taken for sequencing was blood. The receptors here all came from a man aged 18 to 29 with Graves' hyperthyroidism. CDR3s include the opening cysteine and the closing phenylalanine or tryptophan. D genes are given only for firm matches. Rows may omit the clone size; those that give it use once, few, many or a size class.

V	J	D	size	CDR3	DNA
TRBV4-1	TRBJ1-5	TRBD1	few	CASSQVMGQDNQPQHF	TGCGCCAGCAGCCAAGTTATGGGACAGGATAATCAGCCCCAGCATTTT
TRBV7-2	TRBJ2-6	TRBD2	few	CASSLAGTRNSGANVLTF	TGTGCCAGCAGCTTAGCAGGGACTAGAAACTCTGGGGCCAACGTCCTGACTTTC
TRBV30	TRBJ2-3	-	many	CAWNADITDTQYF	TGTGCCTGGAATGCCGATATCACAGATACGCAGTATTTT
TRBV28	TRBJ2-5	-	-	CASSSIGQETQYF	TGTGCCAGCAGCTCGATTGGGCAAGAGACCCAGTACTTC
TRBV12-3/TRBV12-4	TRBJ2-1	-	many	CASSFGYNEQFF	TGTGCCAGCAGTTTTGGGTACAATGAGCAGTTCTTC
TRBV20-1	TRBJ2-1	TRBD1	-	CSARPGQGHNEQFF	TGCAGTGCCAGACCGGGACAGGGTCACAATGAGCAGTTCTTC
TRBV7-3	TRBJ2-1	-	many	CASSPWETLVTEQFF	TGTGCCAGCAGTCCCTGGGAGACACTCGTGACCGAGCAGTTCTTC
TRBV20-1	TRBJ2-7	TRBD2	-	CSARGGASGRSSYEQYF	TGCAGTGCTAGAGGTGGGGCTAGCGGGAGGAGCTCCTACGAGCAGTACTTC
TRBV3-1	TRBJ2-1	-	many	CASSQDDGRGYNEQFF	TGTGCCAGCAGCCAAGATGACGGGAGAGGTTACAATGAGCAGTTCTTC
TRBV19	TRBJ1-5	TRBD1	few	CASSPGQVSNQPQHF	TGTGCCAGTAGCCCTGGACAGGTTAGCAATCAGCCCCAGCATTTT